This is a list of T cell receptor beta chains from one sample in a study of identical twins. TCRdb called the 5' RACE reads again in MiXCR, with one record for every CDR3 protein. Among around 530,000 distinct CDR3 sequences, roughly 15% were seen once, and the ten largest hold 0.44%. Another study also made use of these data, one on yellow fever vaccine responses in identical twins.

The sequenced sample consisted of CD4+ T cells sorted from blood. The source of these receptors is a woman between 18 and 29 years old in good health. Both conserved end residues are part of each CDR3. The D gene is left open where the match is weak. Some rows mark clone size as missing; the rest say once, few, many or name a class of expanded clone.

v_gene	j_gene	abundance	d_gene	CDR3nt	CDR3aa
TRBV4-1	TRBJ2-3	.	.	TGCGCCAGCAGCCAAGATCGACTTCACACAGATACGCAGTATTTT	CASSQDRLHTDTQYF
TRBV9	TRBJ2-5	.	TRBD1	TGTGCCAGCAGCGCCCTAAGGGGGCCTATCCAAGAGACCCAGTACTTC	CASSALRGPIQETQYF
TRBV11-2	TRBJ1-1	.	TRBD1	TGTGCCAGTCGACAGGGACGAAACACTGAAGCTTTCTTT	CASRQGRNTEAFF
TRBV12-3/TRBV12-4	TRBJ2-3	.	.	TGTGCCAGCGCCTCACTAGTAGGCACAGATACGCAGTATTTT	CASASLVGTDTQYF
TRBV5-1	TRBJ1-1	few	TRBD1	TGCGCCAGCAGCTTTCCAGGGGGAACTGAAGCTTTCTTT	CASSFPGGTEAFF
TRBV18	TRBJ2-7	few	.	TGTGCCAGCTCACCTGCAGGCCCCGAGCAGTACTTC	CASSPAGPEQYF
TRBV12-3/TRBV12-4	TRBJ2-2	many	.	TGTGCCAGCAGTTTAGCGCTGGGGACCGGGGAGCTGTTTTTT	CASSLALGTGELFF
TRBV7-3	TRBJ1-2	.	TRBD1	TGTGCCAGCAGCTTAACCCCGGACAGGGGTTATGGCTACACCTTC	CASSLTPDRGYGYTF
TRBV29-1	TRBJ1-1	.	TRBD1	TGCAGCGTTTACGCAGGGGGTATCAGTGAAGCTTTCTTT	CSVYAGGISEAFF
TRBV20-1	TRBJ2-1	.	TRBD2	TGCAGTGCTAGAGACAGCGGGGGGGCCGAGAATGAGCAGTTCTTC	CSARDSGGAENEQFF
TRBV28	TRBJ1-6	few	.	TGTGCCGCGTTACCCGGGGCCGCGGATTCACCCCTCCACTTT	CAALPGAADSPLHF
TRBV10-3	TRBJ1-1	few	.	TGTGCCATCAGTGAGTCCGGCTCAAAGATGAACACTGAAGCTTTCTTT	CAISESGSKMNTEAFF
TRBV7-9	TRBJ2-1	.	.	TGTGCCAGCACCCCCGGGCAGAAACTATACAATGAGCAGTTCTTC	CASTPGQKLYNEQFF
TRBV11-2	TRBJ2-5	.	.	TGTGCCAGCGGCCGCCAAGAGACCCAGTACTTC	CASGRQETQYF
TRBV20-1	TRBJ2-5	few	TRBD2	TGCAGTGCTAGAGCCCAGCGGGGAGAGACCCAGTACTTC	CSARAQRGETQYF
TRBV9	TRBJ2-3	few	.	TGTGCCAGCAGCGTAGAATCTAGCACAGATACGCAGTATTTT	CASSVESSTDTQYF
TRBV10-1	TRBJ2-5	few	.	TGCGCCAGCAGTCGACCAGGGAACCAAGAGACCCAGTACTTC	CASSRPGNQETQYF
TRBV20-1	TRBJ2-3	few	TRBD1	TGCAGTGCTAGAGATGTTGGAGGACAGGGCTTCACAGATACGCAGTATTTT	CSARDVGGQGFTDTQYF
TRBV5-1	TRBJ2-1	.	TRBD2	TGCGCCAGCAGCCGGGAGGAACTAGCAACAGGCCGTGAGCAGTTCTTC	CASSREELATGREQFF
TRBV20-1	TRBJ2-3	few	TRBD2	TGCAGTGCTAGAGATCCGGGAGGGGACGATACGCAGTATTTT	CSARDPGGDDTQYF
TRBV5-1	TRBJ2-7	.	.	TGCGCCAGCATCTTGGTTACGGGAGCTGGCGAGCAGTACTTC	CASILVTGAGEQYF
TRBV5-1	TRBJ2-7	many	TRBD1	TGCGCCAGCAGCTTGCCTGGGACAGGCTACGAGCAGTACTTC	CASSLPGTGYEQYF
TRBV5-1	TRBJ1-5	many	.	TGCGCCAGCAGCTTGGAGGGGAGGAGCAATCAGCCCCAGCATTTT	CASSLEGRSNQPQHF
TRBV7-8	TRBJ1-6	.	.	TGTGCCAGCAGCTCTGACAGGTTCTCTAATTCACCCCTCCACTTT	CASSSDRFSNSPLHF
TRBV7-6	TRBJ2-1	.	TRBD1	TGTGCCAGCAGCTTAGCCGGGACAGGGGGTTTGGGGTCCTACAATGAGCAGTTCTTC	CASSLAGTGGLGSYNEQFF
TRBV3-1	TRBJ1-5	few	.	TGTGCCAGCAGCCAGGGTGGGGATCAGCCCCAGCATTTT	CASSQGGDQPQHF
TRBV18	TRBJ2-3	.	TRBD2	TGTGCCAGCTCACCGGTGGGAGGGCCAGATACGCAGTATTTT	CASSPVGGPDTQYF
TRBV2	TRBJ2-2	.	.	TGTGCCAGCAGCCAAGGGAGGACCGGGGAGCTGTTTTTT	CASSQGRTGELFF
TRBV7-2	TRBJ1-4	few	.	TGTGCCAGCAGCTTAGGCGTGGAACTGTTTTTT	CASSLGVELFF
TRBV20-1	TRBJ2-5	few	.	TGCAGTGCGGAGAGACAAGAGACCCAGTACTTC	CSAERQETQYF
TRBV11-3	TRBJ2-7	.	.	TGTGCCAGCAGCTTTCCGCTAGATCTGGGCGAGCAGTACTTC	CASSFPLDLGEQYF
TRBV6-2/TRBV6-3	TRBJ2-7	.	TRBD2	TGTGCCAGCAGTCGACTAGCGGGATCCTACGAGCAGTACTTC	CASSRLAGSYEQYF
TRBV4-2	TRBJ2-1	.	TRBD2	TGTGCCAGCAGCCAAGATCGACTAGCGGCCTACAATGAGCAGTTCTTC	CASSQDRLAAYNEQFF
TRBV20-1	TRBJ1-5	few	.	TGCAGTGCTAAAGGACGGAACAATCAGCCCCAGCATTTT	CSAKGRNNQPQHF
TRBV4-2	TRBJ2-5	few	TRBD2	TGTGCCAGCAGCCAAGAGTCTAGCGGGGCTAGGGAGACCCAGTACTTC	CASSQESSGARETQYF
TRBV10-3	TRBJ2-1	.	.	TGTGCCACGGGGGCTGCATACAATGAGCAGTTCTTC	CATGAAYNEQFF
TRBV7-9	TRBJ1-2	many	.	TGTGCCAGCAGCTTAGGATCGACAGGCTATGGCTACACCTTC	CASSLGSTGYGYTF
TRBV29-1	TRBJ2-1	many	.	TGCAGCGTTGAGGGGACCCTTTTCAATGAGCAGTTCTTC	CSVEGTLFNEQFF
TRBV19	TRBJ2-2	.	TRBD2	TGTGCCAGTAGTCCTTGGACTAGCGGTACCGGGGAGCTGTTTTTT	CASSPWTSGTGELFF
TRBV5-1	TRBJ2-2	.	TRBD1	TGCGCCAGCAGCTTGGTTTTGCGGACAGGGGGCGCGGACACCGGGGAGCTGTTTTTT	CASSLVLRTGGADTGELFF
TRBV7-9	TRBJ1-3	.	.	TGTGCCAGCAGCCGGGACATAGGCTCCCCTGGAAACACCATATATTTT	CASSRDIGSPGNTIYF
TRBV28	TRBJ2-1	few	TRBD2	TGTGCCAGCAGTTTACCCCCGGGGGCGGGGGGCCAAAATGAGCAGTTCTTC	CASSLPPGAGGQNEQFF
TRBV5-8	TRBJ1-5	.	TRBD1	TGTGCCAGCAGCTTTTACAGGGGCAGCAATCAGCCCCAGCATTTT	CASSFYRGSNQPQHF